This T cell receptor (beta chain) derives from a study of T cell repertoires in cytomegalovirus infection. Whole-study context: Used in the study were CMV epitopes, some recently identified and HLA-C-restricted, others well-studied and HLA-B-restricted. Both a matching HLA type and CMV infection were indicated by public TCR beta signatures. Regarding the study as a whole: Dominating the ex vivo response were TCR beta clonotypes that were CMV-specific and HLA-C-restricted. Totalled public TCR beta family frequency picked out people who carried CMV plus the relevant HLA.

This clonotype has a handful of counts. As yet, its antigen is unknown. TCRdb used MiXCR to reprocess the reads, holding one entry per CDR3 protein. In the table there are about 890,000 distinct CDR3 sequences, less than 35% of which are singletons. Sequencing was performed on cultured CD8+ T cells from PBMCs, taken from culture after CMV antigen stimulation. The source of this sequence is a human donor in good health (CMV status not recorded). Some clones in this sample may be carry-over from other donors' samples.

Written as DNA, the CDR3 is TGTGCCAGCAGCTTAGCGGGGACAGATGAGCAGTTCTTC. Its translation: CASSLAGTDEQFF. The rearrangement uses TRBV7-6 and TRBJ2-1; 7 nucleotides agree with TRBD1. The CDR3 has 13 residues. After removal of 0 bases from V and 8 bases from J, the junction contained 1 base not matched to a gene. The V gene's germline CDR1 is SGHVS and CDR2 FNYEAQ. The entire variable domain, with the rest obtained from reference TRBV7-6 and TRBJ2-1, is as follows: GAGVSQSPRYKVTKRGQDVALRCDPISGHVSLYWYRQALGQGPEFLTYFNYEAQQDKSGLPNDRFSAERPEGSISTLTIQRTEQRDSAMYRCASSLAGTDEQFFGPGTRLTVL.